Sequencing of this TCR beta chain was carried out in a study of cytomegalovirus exposure and HLA in healthy donors. This clone was seen once. Its antigen is not identified. General observations from the study: Rare TCR sequences predominated, though certain public TCRs were found in many donors. Clusters of TCRs from the first cohort tended to co-occur in the 100 to 150 validation repertoires (as a later analysis found). It was reportedly the case that the classifier diagnosed cytomegalovirus status with high specificity and sensitivity. There were under 200 TCR beta chains listed as cytomegalovirus-associated.

Here immunoSEQ multiplex PCR was the method, and the copy in TCRdb shows in-frame clones only, minus some. The profile shows under 150,000 clones, approximately 86% of them singletons. CDR1 and CDR2 from the germline V gene are SGHRS and YFSETQ. Trimming removed 0 bases from V and 6 bases from J, with 9 bases in between. The CDR3 covers 13 residues. This chain connects TRBV5-1 to TRBJ1-2; D gene unclear. The specimen was PBMCs. This clonotype originated in a man in his late teens or twenties in good health and CMV-seropositive. The CDR3 DNA reads as TGCGCCAGCAGCTTGGCTTCTTCGGATGGCTACACCTTC. Translated: CASSLASSDGYTF.